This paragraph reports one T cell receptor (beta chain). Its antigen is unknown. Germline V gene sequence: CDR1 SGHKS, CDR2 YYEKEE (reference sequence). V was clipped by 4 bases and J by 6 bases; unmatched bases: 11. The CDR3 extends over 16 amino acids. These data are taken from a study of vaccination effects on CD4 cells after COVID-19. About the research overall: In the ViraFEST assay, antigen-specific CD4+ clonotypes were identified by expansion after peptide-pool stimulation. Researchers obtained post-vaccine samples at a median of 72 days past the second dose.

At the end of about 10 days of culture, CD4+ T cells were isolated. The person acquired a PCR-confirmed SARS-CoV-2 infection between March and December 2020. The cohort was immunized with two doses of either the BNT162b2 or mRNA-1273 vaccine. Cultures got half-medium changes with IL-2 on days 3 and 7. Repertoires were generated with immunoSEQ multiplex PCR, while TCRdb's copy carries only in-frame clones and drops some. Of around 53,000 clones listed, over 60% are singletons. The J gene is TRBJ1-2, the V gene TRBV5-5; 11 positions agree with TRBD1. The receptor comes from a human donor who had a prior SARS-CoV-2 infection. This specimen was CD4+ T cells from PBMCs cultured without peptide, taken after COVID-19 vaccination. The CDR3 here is CASSRVGQGAPDGYTF. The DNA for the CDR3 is TGTGCCAGCAGCCGGGTCGGACAGGGGGCGCCCGATGGCTACACCTTC.